Listed below are T cell receptor beta chains from one sample, sequenced in a study of cytomegalovirus exposure and HLA in healthy donors. Repertoires were generated with immunoSEQ multiplex PCR, while TCRdb's copy carries only in-frame clones and drops some. Found here are about 150,000 clones, over 90% of them singletons; the top ten hold about 2%. Sequencing used PBMCs. All receptors derive from a man aged 18 to 35 in good health and CMV-seropositive. CDR3s include the opening cysteine and the closing phenylalanine or tryptophan. The order of the fields is CDR3 length, V gene, J gene, CDR3 protein.

cdr3_length: 13
v_call: TRBV11-2
j_call: TRBJ2-7
cdr3_aa: CASSLGSGNEQYF

cdr3_length: 13
v_call: TRBV2
j_call: TRBJ2-7
cdr3_aa: CASTRVSSYEQYF

cdr3_length: 15
v_call: TRBV15
j_call: TRBJ1-5
cdr3_aa: CATSDRDSVRQPQHF

cdr3_length: 15
v_call: TRBV6-1
j_call: TRBJ2-7
cdr3_aa: CASTSLAGDPYEQYF

cdr3_length: 16
v_call: TRBV7-9
j_call: TRBJ2-1
cdr3_aa: CASISRRLAPYNEQFF

cdr3_length: 13
v_call: TRBV29-1
j_call: TRBJ2-7
cdr3_aa: CSVGLAASYEQYF

cdr3_length: 13
v_call: TRBV11-3
j_call: TRBJ2-2
cdr3_aa: CASSLGDSGELFF

cdr3_length: 11
v_call: TRBV6-1
j_call: TRBJ2-7
cdr3_aa: CASPGQGEQYF

cdr3_length: 16
v_call: TRBV5-4
j_call: TRBJ2-1
cdr3_aa: CASSLNPAGGGNEQFF

cdr3_length: 15
v_call: TRBV2
j_call: TRBJ1-2
cdr3_aa: CASSPYRGANYGYTF

cdr3_length: 19
v_call: TRBV27
j_call: TRBJ2-1
cdr3_aa: CASSLNGLAGGGSYNEQFF

cdr3_length: 14
v_call: TRBV19
j_call: TRBJ2-7
cdr3_aa: CASSFRGRIHEQYF

cdr3_length: 18
v_call: TRBV7-8
j_call: TRBJ2-6
cdr3_aa: CASSGNRESGSGANVLTF

cdr3_length: 14
v_call: TRBV6-5
j_call: TRBJ1-2
cdr3_aa: CASSYGGGLDGYTF

cdr3_length: 12
v_call: TRBV25-1
j_call: TRBJ1-2
cdr3_aa: CASQTAIYGYTF

cdr3_length: 15
v_call: TRBV5-4
j_call: TRBJ2-2
cdr3_aa: CASSPTTGKSGELFF

cdr3_length: 14
v_call: TRBV27
j_call: TRBJ2-7
cdr3_aa: CASSFSLAGYEQYF

cdr3_length: 13
v_call: TRBV28
j_call: TRBJ1-1
cdr3_aa: CASSGGGRSRAFF

cdr3_length: 14
v_call: TRBV19
j_call: TRBJ1-2
cdr3_aa: CAVLDRGSNYGYTF

cdr3_length: 17
v_call: TRBV27
j_call: TRBJ2-1
cdr3_aa: CASSLSWTSGRPDEQFF

cdr3_length: 14
v_call: TRBV7-6
j_call: TRBJ2-3
cdr3_aa: CASSSLPGSDTQYF

cdr3_length: 15
v_call: TRBV5-1
j_call: TRBJ2-1
cdr3_aa: CASSFGLAGYNEQFF

cdr3_length: 14
v_call: TRBV9
j_call: TRBJ2-3
cdr3_aa: CASSVVRDTDTQYF

cdr3_length: 12
v_call: TRBV5-5
j_call: TRBJ2-7
cdr3_aa: CASSVDNYEQYF

cdr3_length: 15
v_call: TRBV4-2
j_call: TRBJ2-3
cdr3_aa: CASSQLAGGTDTQYF

cdr3_length: 16
v_call: TRBV28
j_call: TRBJ2-5
cdr3_aa: CASTIGRGLWQETQYF

cdr3_length: 12
v_call: TRBV6-5
j_call: TRBJ1-2
cdr3_aa: CASSKQGGGYTF

cdr3_length: 15
v_call: TRBV27
j_call: TRBJ1-4
cdr3_aa: CASSSPSTGDEKLFF

cdr3_length: 21
v_call: TRBV27
j_call: TRBJ2-4
cdr3_aa: CASSFGGSGTGGHPAKNIQYF

cdr3_length: 13
v_call: TRBV7-2
j_call: TRBJ2-7
cdr3_aa: CASAVRGLGEQYF

cdr3_length: 16
v_call: TRBV5-4
j_call: TRBJ1-6
cdr3_aa: CASSLPGTDRNSPLHF

cdr3_length: 15
v_call: TRBV28
j_call: TRBJ1-1
cdr3_aa: CASSYGTGINTEAFF

cdr3_length: 16
v_call: TRBV6-5
j_call: TRBJ1-2
cdr3_aa: CASSYSEATVSYGYTF

cdr3_length: 15
v_call: TRBV2
j_call: TRBJ2-7
cdr3_aa: CASIVAGGPTYEQYF

cdr3_length: 16
v_call: TRBV13
j_call: TRBJ2-5
cdr3_aa: CASSLKSGRGKETQYF

cdr3_length: 15
v_call: TRBV11-3
j_call: TRBJ2-5
cdr3_aa: CASSVRQGDQETQYF

cdr3_length: 13
v_call: TRBV30
j_call: TRBJ2-4
cdr3_aa: CAWSSFEANIQYF

cdr3_length: 17
v_call: TRBV5-4
j_call: TRBJ2-6
cdr3_aa: CASSSGQGGDGANVLTF

cdr3_length: 15
v_call: TRBV5-4
j_call: TRBJ2-1
cdr3_aa: CASSFGLAGYNEQFF

cdr3_length: 15
v_call: TRBV10-3
j_call: TRBJ2-2
cdr3_aa: CATGGSGGGTGELFF

cdr3_length: 13
v_call: TRBV4-1
j_call: TRBJ1-1
cdr3_aa: CASSHVKGAEAFF

cdr3_length: 15
v_call: TRBV13
j_call: TRBJ2-3
cdr3_aa: CASSSGLAITDTQYF

cdr3_length: 14
v_call: TRBV7-9
j_call: TRBJ2-7
cdr3_aa: CASSLDIGGDEQYF

cdr3_length: 13
v_call: TRBV28
j_call: TRBJ2-7
cdr3_aa: CASCGTSGSEQYF

cdr3_length: 14
v_call: TRBV7-9
j_call: TRBJ2-2
cdr3_aa: CASSADSGTGELFF

cdr3_length: 15
v_call: TRBV18
j_call: TRBJ1-1
cdr3_aa: CASSLVGGSNTEAFF

cdr3_length: 13
v_call: TRBV29-1
j_call: TRBJ2-3
cdr3_aa: CSVTTGSTDTQYF

cdr3_length: 15
v_call: TRBV30
j_call: TRBJ1-5
cdr3_aa: CAWSGLGGYVQPQHF

cdr3_length: 15
v_call: TRBV15
j_call: TRBJ2-2
cdr3_aa: CAAVGREFPTGELFF

cdr3_length: 15
v_call: TRBV2
j_call: TRBJ2-1
cdr3_aa: CASRDSLAGANEQFF

cdr3_length: 15
v_call: TRBV6-5
j_call: TRBJ2-2
cdr3_aa: CASSRNGPNTGELFF

cdr3_length: 16
v_call: TRBV11-2
j_call: TRBJ2-7
cdr3_aa: CASSLVGRGAPYEQYF

cdr3_length: 12
v_call: TRBV6-6
j_call: TRBJ2-5
cdr3_aa: CASSQVEETQYF